These 28 T cell receptor beta chains share one sample of origin, sequenced in a study of chemoradiotherapy in HPV16-positive cancers. Profiling relied on immunoSEQ multiplex PCR, and the TCRdb table lists in-frame clones only, not all of them. The data contain over 5,000 clones, roughly nine tenths of them singletons. The material was tumor tissue, obtained from a patient who underwent chemoradiotherapy. The source is a human donor with HPV-associated anogenital cancer.

This sequence joins TRBV28 and TRBJ2-3; 7 bases match TRBD2. The germline CDR1 and CDR2 sequences are MDHEN and SYDVKM. The CDR3 consists of 18 residues. The trim removed 7 bases at V and 8 bases at J, leaving 24 bases unmatched. The CDR3, as DNA: TGTGCCAGCACCCTAGGCGCAGGGAGGGACCCCACAGATGGTACGCAGTATTTT. This encodes CASTLGAGRDPTDGTQYF.

This clone showed up just once. The genes are TRBV10-2 and TRBJ1-6; D unresolved. The CDR3 has 15 residues. CDR1 is WSHSY and CDR2 is SAAADI in the germline V gene. Trimming cost V 7 bases and J 5 bases, with 15 bases left between them. The CDR3 sequence: CASMDGSGNNSPLHF. CDR3 DNA: TGCGCCAGCATGGACGGATCGGGGAATAATTCACCCCTCCACTTT.

The chain employs TRBV6-1 and TRBJ1-5; D is perhaps TRBD1 (5 bases). The V gene lost 3 bases and the J gene lost 0 bases, with 15 bases spanning the gap. Germline assignment: CDR1 MNHNS and CDR2 SASEGT. The CDR3 has 17 amino acids. CDR3: CASSEATGGYSNQPQHF. The CDR3 region has the DNA TGTGCCAGCAGTGAGGCGACCGGGGGGTATAGCAATCAGCCCCAGCATTTT.

The CDR3 DNA follows: TGTGCCAGCAGCTTAAAGGATACGCAGTATTTT. This translates into CASSLKDTQYF. This chain links TRBV11-2 with TRBJ2-3; D is uncertain. This CDR3 has 11 residues. CDR1 and CDR2 (germline): SGHAT, FQNNGV. V was pared by 2 bases and J by 6 bases, with 3 bases between.

This rearrangement joins TRBV30 to TRBJ2-4; a possible D gene is TRBD1 (6 bases). CDR3 length equals 15 residues. Trimming removed 2 bases from V and 6 bases from J, with 17 bases in between. CDR1 and CDR2 from the germline V gene are GTSNPN and SVGIG (reference sequence). CDR3 residues: CAWSRLGANGNIQYF. CDR3 sequence (DNA): TGTGCCTGGAGTCGCCTGGGGGCGAATGGAAACATTCAGTACTTC.

This clone was seen once. The gene calls are TRBV9 and TRBJ1-1; 8 bases are shared with TRBD1. Germline CDR1 reads SGDLS; CDR2 reads YYNGEE. Unmatched junction bases numbered 26, after V lost 3 bases and J lost 1 base. CDR3 length: 22 residues. CDR3 nucleotide sequence: TGTGCCAGCAGCGCTCCTAAAGTAGGACAGGGAATGAACGGCGGGGAGAACACTGAAGCTTTCTTT. Encoded protein: CASSAPKVGQGMNGGENTEAFF. The full variable domain, completed using reference TRBV9 and TRBJ1-1, is DSGVTQTPKHLITATGQRVTLRCSPRSGDLSVYWYQQSLDQGLQFLIQYYNGEERAKGNILERFSAQQFPDLHSELNLSSLELGDSALYFCASSAPKVGQGMNGGENTEAFFGQGTRLTVV.

V and J are TRBV9 and TRBJ1-1, with D tentatively TRBD1 (5 bases). CDR3 size: 16 residues. V was trimmed by 0 bases and J by 2 bases, leaving 14 bases between them. Germline assignment: CDR1 SGDLS and CDR2 YYNGEE. The CDR3 nucleotides read TGTGCCAGCAGCGTAGGGGTTGGGGCAGTAAACACTGAAGCTTTCTTT. Translating gives CASSVGVGAVNTEAFF. Full variable domain (rest looked up from reference TRBV9 and TRBJ1-1): DSGVTQTPKHLITATGQRVTLRCSPRSGDLSVYWYQQSLDQGLQFLIQYYNGEERAKGNILERFSAQQFPDLHSELNLSSLELGDSALYFCASSVGVGAVNTEAFFGQGTRLTVV.

This clone was seen a handful of times. This chain joins TRBV25-1 and TRBJ1-3; 8 positions agree with TRBD1. The CDR3 has 15 residues. Germline V lookup: CDR1 MGHDK, CDR2 SYGVNS. The ends lost 3 bases at V and 4 bases at J; junction bases unmatched: 5. The CDR3: CASSDLGTGGNTIYF. In DNA form, the CDR3 reads TGTGCCAGCAGTGACCTCGGGACAGGAGGAAACACCATATATTTT.

The V and J genes are TRBV29-1 and TRBJ1-2; 9 bases are a match to TRBD1. The V and J ends lost 6 bases and 8 bases, in that order; junction bases with no gene match: 13. CDR1 is SQVTM and CDR2 is ANQGSEA in the germline V gene. CDR3 size: 14 residues. CDR3 nucleotide sequence: TGCAGCGTCGTAAGCCGGGACAGGGAACGAGGCTACACCTTC. Residues: CSVVSRDRERGYTF.

This rearrangement joins TRBV4-2 to TRBJ2-1, with 8 bases matching TRBD2. This CDR3 has 16 residues. Germline lookup yields CDR1 LGHNA and CDR2 YNFKEQ. V was pared by 0 bases and J by 10 bases, with 11 bases of the junction left unmatched. CDR3 bases: TGTGCCAGCAGCCAAGAACGGGGGGGAGTCAGGGCCGAGCAGTTCTTC. It specifies CASSQERGGVRAEQFF.

The CDR3 DNA sequence: TGTGCCAGCAGCCAAGGGGGTGAAGAGCAGTACTTC. It is translated as CASSQGGEEQYF. The chain links TRBV4-2 to TRBJ2-7; D call uncertain. Trimming removed 1 base at V and 7 bases at J, with 8 bases between. The CDR3 is made up of 12 amino acids. Per the germline V gene, CDR1 is LGHNA and CDR2 is YNFKEQ.

The rearrangement joins TRBV7-2 to TRBJ2-7; 8 nucleotides agree with TRBD1. Germline CDR1 SGHTA, CDR2 FQGNSA. The junction had 9 bases not matched to a gene; V was cut back by 8 bases and J by 3 bases. This CDR3 contains 14 residues. Here the CDR3 DNA reads TGTGCCAGCTCCCGGACAGGGAGAAACTACGAGCAGTACTTC. This translates into CASSRTGRNYEQYF.

Notes on this clone: At one boundary the junction diverges from the germline segment, which might be a read error. The V call is TRBV2, the J call TRBJ1-2; no clear D gene. Germline lookup yields CDR1 SNHLY and CDR2 FYNNEI. This CDR3 region has 11 residues. The CDR3 DNA sequence: TGTGCCAGCAGTGAAGCGTCACGGTCCCCCTTC. This codes for CASSEASRSPF.

This chain connects TRBV30 to TRBJ1-6; D remains ambiguous. V was trimmed by 4 bases and J by 7 bases, leaving 11 bases between them. Per germline, CDR1 GTSNPN and CDR2 SVGIG (reference sequence). The CDR3 totals 13 residues. Here the CDR3 reads CAWTVGGNSPLHF. CDR3 nucleotide sequence: TGTGCCTGGACGGTAGGCGGAAATTCACCCCTCCACTTT.

The CDR3 protein is CASSEAGTYEQYF. CDR3 nucleotides: TGTGCCAGCAGTGAGGCCGGGACCTACGAGCAGTACTTC. The gene calls are TRBV6-1 and TRBJ2-7; D perhaps matches TRBD2 (5 bases). In germline, CDR1 is MNHNS, CDR2 SASEGT. V gave up 3 bases and J gave up 2 bases, with 8 bases separating them. CDR3 size: 13 residues.

V usage is TRBV5-1 and J usage is TRBJ2-1, with TRBD2 as a possible D gene (5 bases). Germline V CDR1 and CDR2: SGHRS, YFSETQ. Deletions cut 0 bases from V and 2 bases from J, with 18 bases between. The CDR3 is 18 amino acids. CDR3: CASSLETAMLAPYNEQFF. CDR3 bases: TGCGCCAGCAGCTTGGAGACGGCCATGCTAGCCCCCTACAATGAGCAGTTCTTC.

The chain joins TRBV2 to TRBJ1-5; a possible D gene is TRBD1 (5 bases). V was pared by 1 base and J by 4 bases, with 8 bases between. The CDR3 consists of 14 residues. Germline V gene sequence: CDR1 SNHLY, CDR2 FYNNEI. As DNA, the CDR3 is TGTGCCAGCAGTGAAGGTGGGGGAAATCAGCCCCAGCATTTT. Translation gives CASSEGGGNQPQHF.

This clone has just one count. The chain joins TRBV14 to TRBJ1-4; D ambiguous. V was clipped by 2 bases and J by 2 bases, with 9 bases between them. Per the germline V gene, CDR1 is SGHDN and CDR2 is FVKESK. The CDR3 totals 15 residues. The CDR3 DNA sequence: TGTGCCAGCAGCCAACTCGGGGTGACTAATGAAAAACTGTTTTTT. Its translation is CASSQLGVTNEKLFF.

The chain couples TRBV5-1 to TRBJ1-4; perhaps TRBD1 as D (5 bases). Germline CDR1 and CDR2: SGHRS and YFSETQ. V was trimmed by 0 bases and J by 3 bases, leaving 9 bases between them. This CDR3 is 15 amino acids long. Written as DNA, the CDR3 is TGCGCCAGCAGCTTGGTTCAGGGAGCTAATGAAAAACTGTTTTTT. It encodes CASSLVQGANEKLFF.

This chain links TRBV11-1 with TRBJ2-7; D is undetermined. Trimming removed 8 bases from V and 4 bases from J, with 12 bases in between. This CDR3 region has 12 residues. CDR1 and CDR2 from the germline V gene are SGHAT and FQDESV (reference sequence). The CDR3 sequence is CASSASRYEQYF. The CDR3 DNA is TGTGCCAGCTCGGCCTCAAGATACGAGCAGTACTTC.

This clone was recorded only once. The V gene is TRBV5-4, the J gene TRBJ2-7; tentatively, D is TRBD1 or TRBD2 (5 bases each). The V gene's germline CDR1 is SGHNT and CDR2 YYREEE (reference sequence). The CDR3 totals 11 residues. V lost 3 bases and J lost 6, with 7 bases in between. CDR3 nucleotide sequence: TGTGCCAGCAGCTACGGGGCCGAGCAGTACTTC. Its protein product is CASSYGAEQYF.

The genes are TRBV11-2 and TRBJ1-1; TRBD1 matches 7 bases. V was pared by 3 bases and J by 0 bases, with 4 bases of the junction left unmatched. CDR1 is SGHAT and CDR2 is FQNNGV in the germline V gene. The CDR3 extends over 15 amino acids. The CDR3 loop is CASSLDRLLNTEAFF. The CDR3 DNA reads TGTGCCAGCAGCTTGGACAGGCTCTTGAACACTGAAGCTTTCTTT. The variable domain in full, with the rest retrieved from reference TRBV11-2 and TRBJ1-1, is EAGVAQSPRYKIIEKRQSVAFWCNPISGHATLYWYQQILGQGPKLLIQFQNNGVVDDSQLPKDRFSAERLKGVDSTLKIQPAKLEDSAVYLCASSLDRLLNTEAFFGQGTRLTVV.

The chain has TRBV18 and TRBJ2-1; 10 nucleotides align to TRBD2. There are 18 residues in the CDR3. The germline V gene has CDR1 KGHSH and CDR2 LQKENI. J gave up 0 bases and V 1 base, and 6 bases lay outside the gene matches. The DNA for the CDR3 is TGTGCCAGCTCACCACTAGGACTAGCGGAGAGCTCCTACAATGAGCAGTTCTTC. Its translation is CASSPLGLAESSYNEQFF.

The V call is TRBV11-3, the J call TRBJ2-5; D gene ambiguous. Germline values: CDR1 SGHNT, CDR2 YENEEA. The CDR3 runs 17 residues. Trimming removed 1 base at V and 1 base at J, with 16 bases between. In nucleotides, the CDR3 is TGTGCCAGCAGCTTAGGGGCAGCTTTGGGCGCCCAAGAGACCCAGTACTTC. Protein sequence: CASSLGAALGAQETQYF.

The chain employs TRBV21-1 and TRBJ2-7; the table's D call, TRBD1, has no DNA check behind it. TRBV21-1 is a listed pseudogene. The CDR3 extends over 13 amino acids. The CDR3 DNA sequence: TGTGCCAGCAGCAAAAGACAGGGCTACGAGCAGTACTTC. The encoded protein is CASSKRQGYEQYF.

This clone was detected only once. V usage is TRBV7-8 and J usage is TRBJ2-3, with 12 nucleotides matching TRBD2. Germline loops: CDR1 SGHVS, CDR2 FQNEAQ. This CDR3 has 16 residues. V trimming: 5 bases; J trimming: 3 bases; junction bases outside the gene matches: 6. As DNA, the CDR3 is TGTGCCAGCAGCCCTCTGACTAGCGGGAGAACAGATACGCAGTATTTT. Its translation: CASSPLTSGRTDTQYF.

This chain links TRBV5-4 with TRBJ2-2; 7 nucleotides agree with TRBD1. The CDR3 is 14 residues long. With 0 bases clipped from V and 5 bases from J, the junction kept 1 base outside the gene matches. Germline CDR1 reads SGHNT; CDR2 reads YYREEE (reference sequence). The CDR3 here is CASSLEGATGELFF. Here the CDR3 DNA reads TGTGCCAGCAGCTTGGAGGGGGCGACCGGGGAGCTGTTTTTT.

The rearrangement links TRBV6-6 to TRBJ1-2; no definite D call. The germline gives CDR1 MNHNY, CDR2 SVGAGI (reference sequence). The CDR3 has 11 residues. The V and J ends lost 7 bases and 7 bases respectively, with 10 bases between them. The CDR3 sequence: CASTLEGGYTF. For the CDR3, the DNA is TGTGCCAGCACCCTCGAGGGTGGCTACACCTTC.